This T cell receptor (beta chain) was identified during a study of cytomegalovirus exposure and HLA in healthy donors. The PCR made use of 60 Vbeta and 13 Jbeta primers. Here immunoSEQ multiplex PCR was the method, and the copy in TCRdb shows in-frame clones only, minus some. The table includes roughly 150,000 clones, approximately 81% detected once. Germline CDR1 LNHDA, CDR2 SQIVND (reference sequence). This CDR3 comprises 15 residues. J lost 5 bases, V lost 3 bases, and 7 bases had no gene match. V and J are TRBV19 and TRBJ2-7, with 10 bases lining up with TRBD1. The receptor was isolated from a boy aged 2-15 years in good health and CMV-seronegative. Specimen: PBMCs. The CDR3 bases are TGTGCCAGTAGTATGCTGGGGACAGGGGTCCACGAGCAGTACTTC. Amino acid sequence: CASSMLGTGVHEQYF. Together with reference TRBV19 and TRBJ2-7, the CDR3 gives the full variable domain: DGGITQSPKYLFRKEGQNVTLSCEQNLNHDAMYWYRQDPGQGLRLIYYSQIVNDFQKGDIAEGYSVSREKKESFPLTVTSAQKNPTAFYLCASSMLGTGVHEQYFGPGTRLTVT.